Included here is one T cell receptor (beta chain) sequence, with context. Some clones are missing from TCRdb's copy, which holds only in-frame ones; the method was immunoSEQ multiplex PCR. The repertoire has 130,000 or so clones, approximately 90% of them found once; the top ten carry 2% to 3%. This sample stems from a study of control samples from healthy donors and cancer patients. Per germline, CDR1 SGHRS and CDR2 YFSETQ. V lost 4 bases and J lost 15; bases outside the gene matches: 16. The CDR3 runs 16 residues. The rearrangement links TRBV5-1 to TRBJ2-1, with TRBD2 matching 13 bases. Sequenced input: blood. The sequence came from a man aged 40-50 years in good health. CDR3 sequence (DNA): TGCGCCAGCAGCCCTAATATTGGGACTAGCGGGGTCAGTGGGTTCTTC. Protein product: CASSPNIGTSGVSGFF.